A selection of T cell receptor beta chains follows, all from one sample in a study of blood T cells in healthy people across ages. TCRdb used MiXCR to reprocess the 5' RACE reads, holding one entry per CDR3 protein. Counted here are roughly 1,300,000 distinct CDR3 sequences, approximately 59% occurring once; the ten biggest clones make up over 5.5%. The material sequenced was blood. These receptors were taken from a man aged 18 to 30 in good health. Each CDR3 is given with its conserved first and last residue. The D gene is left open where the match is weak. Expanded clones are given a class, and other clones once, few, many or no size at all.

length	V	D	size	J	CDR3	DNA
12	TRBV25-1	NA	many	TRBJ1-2	CASSEGTDGYTF	TGTGCCAGCAGTGAAGGGACGGATGGCTACACCTTC
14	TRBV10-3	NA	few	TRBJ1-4	CAISVGRSNEKLFF	TGTGCCATCAGTGTGGGACGGTCTAATGAAAAACTGTTTTTT
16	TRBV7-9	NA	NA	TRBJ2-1	CASSPLTGGLVNEQFF	TGTGCCAGCAGCCCTTTGACAGGAGGACTAGTCAATGAGCAGTTCTTC
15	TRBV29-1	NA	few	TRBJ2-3	CSVAGTLAVTDTQYF	TGCAGCGTTGCCGGGACCTTAGCAGTTACAGATACGCAGTATTTT
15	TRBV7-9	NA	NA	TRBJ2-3	CASSLWPGGTDTQYF	TGTGCCAGCAGCTTATGGCCAGGTGGAACAGATACGCAGTATTTT
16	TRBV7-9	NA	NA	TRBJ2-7	CASSPFFGEFYNEQYF	TGTGCCAGCAGCCCCTTCTTTGGGGAGTTCTACAATGAGCAGTACTTC
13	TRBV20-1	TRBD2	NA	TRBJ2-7	CSAPEAGPYEQYF	TGCAGTGCTCCGGAAGCGGGGCCCTACGAGCAGTACTTC
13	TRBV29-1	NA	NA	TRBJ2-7	CSVGTATTYEQYF	TGCAGCGTCGGGACTGCCACGACCTACGAGCAGTACTTC
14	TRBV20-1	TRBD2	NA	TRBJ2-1	CSARSSGDYNEQFF	TGCAGTGCTAGGTCTAGCGGGGACTACAATGAGCAGTTCTTC
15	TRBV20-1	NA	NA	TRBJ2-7	CSARGLVGSYNEQYF	TGCAGTGCTAGAGGGTTGGTAGGGTCCTACAATGAGCAGTACTTC
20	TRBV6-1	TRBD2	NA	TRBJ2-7	CASSVPSTHPRRLAVLEQYF	TGTGCCAGCAGTGTCCCCTCGACCCACCCCAGAAGACTAGCCGTGCTCGAGCAGTACTTC
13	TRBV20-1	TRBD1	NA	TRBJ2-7	CSASPGQGYEQYF	TGCAGTGCTAGCCCGGGACAGGGCTACGAGCAGTACTTC
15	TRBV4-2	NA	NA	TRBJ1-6	CASSGSIQDLSPLHF	TGTGCCAGCAGCGGTAGTATTCAAGACCTATCACCCCTCCACTTT
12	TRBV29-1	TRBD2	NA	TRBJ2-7	CSVVFGGAEQYF	TGCAGCGTTGTGTTCGGGGGGGCGGAGCAGTACTTC
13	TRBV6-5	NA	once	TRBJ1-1	CAAQPGGDTEAFF	TGTGCCGCCCAGCCCGGCGGGGACACTGAAGCTTTCTTT
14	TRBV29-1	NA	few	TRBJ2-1	CSVGLGREYNEQFF	TGCAGCGTTGGTCTAGGGAGAGAGTACAATGAGCAGTTCTTC
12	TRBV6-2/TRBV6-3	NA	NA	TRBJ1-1	CASSYNAPGAFF	TGTGCCAGCAGTTATAACGCCCCTGGAGCTTTCTTT
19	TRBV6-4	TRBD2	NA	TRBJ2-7	CASEAPLAGFSTRIYEQYF	TGTGCCAGCGAGGCCCCCCTAGCGGGGTTCTCCACTCGCATTTACGAGCAGTACTTC
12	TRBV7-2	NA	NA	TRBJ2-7	CASSFKTYEQYF	TGTGCCAGCAGCTTCAAAACCTACGAGCAGTACTTC
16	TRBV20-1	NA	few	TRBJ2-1	CSAWNRDRQSYNEQFF	TGCAGTGCTTGGAACCGGGACCGACAGTCTTACAATGAGCAGTTCTTC
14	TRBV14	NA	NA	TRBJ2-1	CASSQGAGAHEQFF	TGTGCCAGCAGCCAAGGTGCAGGAGCCCATGAGCAGTTCTTC
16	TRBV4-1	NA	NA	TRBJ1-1	CASSLRGGDVNTEAFF	TGCGCCAGCAGCTTACGAGGGGGGGATGTGAACACTGAAGCTTTCTTT
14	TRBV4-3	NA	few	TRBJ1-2	CASSSGQLLGGYTF	TGCGCCAGCAGCTCCGGACAGCTGTTGGGAGGCTACACCTTC
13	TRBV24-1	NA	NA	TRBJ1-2	CATSGSPNYGYTF	TGTGCCACCAGTGGTAGCCCTAACTATGGCTACACCTTC
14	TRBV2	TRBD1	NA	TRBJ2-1	CASWSGTAFDEQFF	TGTGCCAGCTGGTCCGGGACAGCCTTTGATGAGCAGTTCTTC